This T cell receptor (beta chain) originates from a study of shared clonotypes between healthy human individuals. Data came from immunoSEQ multiplex PCR; TCRdb stores just in-frame clones and leaves some out. The sample lists some 2 million clones, 85% to 95% occurring once. The TCR was taken from a young man in good health. Material for sequencing was naive CD4+ T cells sorted from blood. The subset here: CD45RA+ positively selected.

The CDR3 is CASSSLALPRHNEQFF. For the CDR3, the DNA is TGTGCCAGCAGCTCCCTGGCCCTCCCGCGCCACAATGAGCAGTTCTTC. The chain couples TRBV28 to TRBJ2-1; no reliable D call. Germline values: CDR1 MDHEN, CDR2 SYDVKM. Trimming shortened V by 6 bases and J by 5 bases, and 20 bases separated the two germline ends. The CDR3 has 16 amino acids.